This T cell receptor beta chain was documented in a study of CD8+ T cells in alopecia areata. Across the whole study: The SALT score measured affected scalp surface percentage in treated patients.

Concerning this clone: Its antigen remains unknown.

This CDR3 has 14 amino acids. CDR1 and CDR2 from the germline V gene are MDHEN and SYDVKM. V shed 5 bases, J shed 5 bases, and the junction held 8 bases outside the gene matches. RNA was extracted and reverse transcribed into cDNA as the sequencing template. TCRdb's table, derived via immunoSEQ multiplex PCR, lists solely in-frame clones and lacks some. The sample holds some 200,000 clones, roughly three fifths seen once. Study-wide results and caveats: Many expanded lesional clones persisted in scalp and blood during tofacitinib.

This sample's treatment: oral pan-JAK inhibitor, 5-10 mg twice daily. Isolation of CD4+ and CD8+ T cells from PBMCs was achieved by sorting. Source: CD4+ T cells sorted from blood, taken at week 4, from a patient treated with tofacitinib. The J gene is TRBJ1-2, the V gene TRBV28, with TRBD1 matching over 7 bases. This TCR was sampled from a human donor with alopecia areata. The CDR3 nucleotides are TGTGCCAGCAGTCCCCAGGGGGGGATTTATGGCTACACCTTC. Residues: CASSPQGGIYGYTF.